These T cell receptor beta chains were read from a single sample in a study of blood T cell repertoires in COVID-19. The data were produced by immunoSEQ multiplex PCR, yet TCRdb's version contains in-frame clones alone and is incomplete. The data hold around 270,000 clones, with roughly 86% observed a single time. The sequenced sample consisted of peripheral blood. The receptors were gathered from a woman between 55 and 75 years old with COVID-19, enrolled during active disease. Both conserved end residues are part of each CDR3. Each record gives: clone size, J gene, D gene, V gene, CDR3 protein, CDR3 DNA. A D gene is named only where the DNA matches it firmly. Some rows have no size entry. The others give once, few or many, or a class for an expanded clone.

.	TRBJ1-1	TRBD1	TRBV29-1	CSATGTGMNIEAFF	TGCAGCGCAACCGGGACAGGGATGAACATTGAAGCTTTCTTT
.	TRBJ1-4	TRBD1	TRBV20-1	CSASFGTGGLLGNEKLFF	TGCAGTGCTAGTTTTGGGACAGGGGGCCTTCTTGGTAATGAAAAACTGTTTTTT
.	TRBJ2-7	TRBD2	TRBV3-1/TRBV3-2	CASSPKSRDGGYEQYF	TGTGCCAGCAGCCCTAAGAGTCGAGACGGGGGGTACGAGCAGTACTTC
.	TRBJ1-6	.	TRBV28	CASSTGTRGNSPLHF	TGTGCCAGCAGTACCGGGACGAGGGGGAATTCACCCCTCCACTTT
.	TRBJ1-1	TRBD1	TRBV7-3	CASSPGQGADTEAFF	TGTGCCAGCAGCCCGGGACAGGGGGCGGACACTGAAGCTTTCTTT
.	TRBJ2-7	TRBD1	TRBV18	CASSGQGGATEQYF	TGTGCCAGCTCTGGACAGGGGGGGGCGACCGAGCAGTACTTC
.	TRBJ2-2	.	TRBV6-5	CASRTSGTGELFF	TGTGCCAGCAGAACGTCGGGCACCGGGGAGCTGTTTTTT
.	TRBJ1-1	.	TRBV24-1	CATSARAGVLAFF	TGTGCCACCAGTGCCCGGGCCGGGGTACTAGCTTTCTTT
.	TRBJ2-7	.	TRBV3-1/TRBV3-2	CASSRGWDYEQYF	TGTGCCAGCAGCAGGGGCTGGGACTACGAGCAGTACTTC
.	TRBJ1-1	.	TRBV14	CASSLKTNTEAFF	TGTGCCAGCAGCTTAAAGACTAACACTGAAGCTTTCTTT
.	TRBJ2-4	TRBD1	TRBV9	CASSVGQDRLWNIQYF	TGTGCCAGCAGCGTAGGACAGGACAGGTTATGGAACATTCAGTACTTC
.	TRBJ1-4	.	TRBV27	CASSRQYNEKLFF	TGTGCCAGCAGCCGACAGTATAATGAAAAACTGTTTTTT
.	TRBJ2-5	TRBD2	TRBV28	CASSPRLAGLRKTQYF	TGTGCCAGCAGTCCCCGACTAGCGGGGTTACGTAAGACCCAGTACTTC
.	TRBJ2-7	.	TRBV15	CATSRDHTASYEQYF	TGTGCCACCAGCAGAGATCACACCGCCTCCTACGAGCAGTACTTC
once	TRBJ2-2	TRBD1	TRBV5-1	CASGETGGSTGELFF	TGCGCCAGCGGAGAGACAGGGGGCAGCACCGGGGAGCTGTTTTTT
once	TRBJ1-2	TRBD1	TRBV28	CASSLPGQGTGGYTF	TGTGCCAGCAGTTTGCCCGGACAGGGGACAGGAGGCTACACCTTC
.	TRBJ1-2	.	TRBV29-1	CSVETARTGANYGYTF	TGCAGCGTTGAAACGGCCAGAACGGGAGCTAACTATGGCTACACCTTC
.	TRBJ1-2	.	TRBV10-3	CAISANIEGGYTF	TGTGCCATCAGTGCTAACATAGAGGGTGGCTACACCTTC
.	TRBJ2-7	.	TRBV28	CASSFKSLGTQREQYF	TGTGCCAGCAGTTTTAAGTCTTTGGGGACTCAACGCGAGCAGTACTTC
.	TRBJ1-2	.	TRBV7-2	CASSLNYGYTF	TGTGCCAGCAGCCTCAACTATGGCTACACCTTC
.	TRBJ1-3	.	TRBV10-2	CASSEAWGEVGNTIYF	TGCGCCAGCAGTGAGGCGTGGGGCGAAGTTGGAAACACCATATATTTT
.	TRBJ2-1	TRBD2	TRBV19	CASMSGRVLYPNEQFF	TGTGCCAGTATGAGCGGGAGGGTCCTCTACCCCAATGAGCAGTTCTTC
.	TRBJ2-7	TRBD1	TRBV30	CAWTADRGPSYEQYF	TGTGCCTGGACCGCGGACAGGGGGCCCTCCTACGAGCAGTACTTC
.	TRBJ1-4	.	TRBV5-1	CASSPGIAEKLFF	TGCGCCAGCTCGCCAGGGATAGCTGAAAAACTGTTTTTT
.	TRBJ2-1	TRBD1	TRBV30	CAWRQGALYNEQFF	TGTGCCTGGAGGCAGGGGGCTCTCTACAATGAGCAGTTCTTC
.	TRBJ1-4	.	TRBV25-1	CASSESGRGTVEKLFF	TGTGCCAGCAGTGAATCTGGGAGGGGTACTGTTGAAAAACTGTTTTTT
once	TRBJ1-2	TRBD1	TRBV27	CASRLSQYSGGRGYTF	TGTGCCAGCAGGCTGAGTCAATACTCAGGGGGTCGTGGCTACACCTTC
.	TRBJ2-1	.	TRBV4-3	CASSQDISYNEQFF	TGCGCCAGCAGCCAAGACATCAGCTACAATGAGCAGTTCTTC
.	TRBJ1-5	TRBD1	TRBV19	CASSMMWDRGSQPQHF	TGTGCCAGTAGTATGATGTGGGACAGGGGAAGTCAGCCCCAGCATTTT
.	TRBJ2-5	TRBD1	TRBV19	CASSTGQGAYETQYF	TGTGCCAGTAGTACGGGACAGGGGGCTTACGAGACCCAGTACTTC
.	TRBJ1-1	TRBD1	TRBV7-9	CASSLVVSGGASTEAFF	TGTGCCAGCAGCTTAGTGGTGTCAGGGGGCGCGAGCACTGAAGCTTTCTTT
.	TRBJ2-1	.	TRBV9	CASSSRLASYNEQFF	TGTGCCAGCAGCTCCCGACTTGCCTCCTACAATGAGCAGTTCTTC
.	TRBJ2-5	.	TRBV11-2	CASNIGIGETQYF	TGTGCCAGCAACATCGGGATCGGGGAGACCCAGTACTTC
.	TRBJ1-2	.	TRBV27	CASSFGGIGYGYTF	TGTGCCAGCAGTTTTGGGGGGATAGGATATGGCTACACCTTC
.	TRBJ1-2	.	TRBV28	CASSPQGVANYGYTF	TGTGCCAGCAGTCCCCAAGGGGTAGCTAACTATGGCTACACCTTC
.	TRBJ2-2	.	TRBV11-3	CASSPGTLFTGELFF	TGTGCCAGCAGCCCCGGGACTCTTTTCACCGGGGAGCTGTTTTTT
.	TRBJ1-1	.	TRBV3-1/TRBV3-2	CASSQGTVNTEAFF	TGTGCCAGCAGCCAAGGGACAGTGAACACTGAAGCTTTCTTT
.	TRBJ2-2	TRBD1	TRBV11-2	CASSLEGTVVNTGELFF	TGTGCCAGCAGCTTAGAGGGGACAGTTGTGAACACCGGGGAGCTGTTTTTT
.	TRBJ1-2	.	TRBV28	CASSLADYGYTF	TGTGCCAGCAGTTTGGCAGATTATGGCTACACCTTC
.	TRBJ2-1	TRBD2	TRBV9	CASSVETSGRKEQFF	TGTGCCAGCAGCGTAGAGACTAGCGGGAGGAAGGAGCAGTTCTTC
.	TRBJ1-5	.	TRBV19	CASSSWAENQPQHF	TGTGCCAGTAGTAGCTGGGCAGAAAATCAGCCCCAGCATTTT
.	TRBJ1-2	TRBD1	TRBV9	CASSATTGGYRYGYTF	TGTGCCAGCAGCGCCACGACAGGGGGCTACAGATATGGCTACACCTTC
.	TRBJ2-5	.	TRBV7-9	CASSLARAGRETQYF	TGTGCCAGCAGCTTAGCCCGGGCGGGGCGAGAGACCCAGTACTTC
once	TRBJ2-4	.	TRBV7-6	CASSPGPGKDKNIQYF	TGTGCCAGCAGCCCTGGACCAGGGAAGGACAAAAACATTCAGTACTTC
.	TRBJ1-4	.	TRBV2	CASTAESGKNEKLFF	TGTGCCAGCACCGCCGAGTCGGGGAAGAATGAAAAACTGTTTTTT
.	TRBJ1-5	.	TRBV27	CASRGAGGGGQPQHF	TGTGCCAGCAGGGGGGCGGGGGGAGGAGGGCAGCCCCAGCATTTT
few	TRBJ1-6	.	TRBV2	CASSELYGGNNSPLHF	TGTGCCAGCAGTGAATTATATGGGGGGAATAATTCACCCCTCCACTTT
once	TRBJ2-7	TRBD2	TRBV20-1	CSASPGLADEQYF	TGCAGTGCTAGTCCGGGACTAGCAGACGAGCAGTACTTC
.	TRBJ2-7	.	TRBV5-1	CASSPPGQRGIYEQYF	TGCGCCAGCAGCCCACCGGGTCAAAGGGGGATCTACGAGCAGTACTTC
.	TRBJ1-1	.	TRBV5-1	CASREINTEAFF	TGCGCCAGCAGAGAGATCAACACTGAAGCTTTCTTT
.	TRBJ2-5	.	TRBV24-1	CATSDRTPNQETQYF	TGTGCCACCAGTGACAGGACACCCAACCAAGAGACCCAGTACTTC
.	TRBJ1-1	.	TRBV5-1	CASSYSGGRDTEAFF	TGCGCCAGCAGCTATTCGGGAGGGCGGGACACTGAAGCTTTCTTT
.	TRBJ1-2	TRBD1	TRBV6-5	CASSWGQFYGYTF	TGTGCCAGCAGCTGGGGACAGTTCTATGGCTACACCTTC
.	TRBJ2-1	TRBD2	TRBV18	CASSLGLNEQFF	TGTGCCAGCTCACTGGGACTAAATGAGCAGTTCTTC
few	TRBJ2-3	TRBD1	TRBV29-1	CSVPAGTGYSDTQYF	TGCAGCGTGCCTGCCGGGACAGGGTATTCAGATACGCAGTATTTT
.	TRBJ2-5	.	TRBV27	CASRDYQETQYF	TGTGCCAGCAGGGACTACCAAGAGACCCAGTACTTC
.	TRBJ1-6	.	TRBV5-6	CASSLSRESPLHF	TGTGCCAGCAGCTTGTCCAGGGAATCACCCCTCCACTTT
.	TRBJ2-7	TRBD1	TRBV5-1	CASSYWDRDYEQYF	TGCGCCAGCAGCTATTGGGACAGGGACTACGAGCAGTACTTC
.	TRBJ1-1	TRBD1	TRBV10-3	CAISRDRNTEAFF	TGTGCCATCTCGAGGGACAGAAACACTGAAGCTTTCTTT
few	TRBJ1-1	.	TRBV7-2	CASSLFWGRSAFF	TGTGCCAGCAGCTTATTTTGGGGGCGAAGTGCTTTCTTT